A single sample gave rise to the 15 T cell receptor beta chains below, sequenced in a study of cytomegalovirus exposure and HLA in healthy donors. Generated by immunoSEQ multiplex PCR, the TCRdb table keeps only in-frame clones and is missing some. The sample holds 250,000 to 350,000 clones, approximately 88% seen once. The sequenced sample was PBMCs. The receptors derive from a woman younger than 30 in good health and CMV-seronegative.

The genes are TRBV5-6 and TRBJ2-5; no reliable D call. This CDR3 spans 11 amino acids. The germline gives CDR1 SGHDT, CDR2 YYEEEE. V lost 4 bases to trimming and J lost 3 bases, with 4 bases between them. The CDR3 coding sequence is TGTGCCAGCAGCACGGAAGAGACCCAGTACTTC. It specifies CASSTEETQYF.

The chain joins TRBV2 to TRBJ2-1, with D possibly being TRBD2 (6 bases). Germline V CDR1 and CDR2: SNHLY, FYNNEI. Trimming pared 5 bases from V and 0 bases from J, leaving 14 bases between. The CDR3 has 16 residues. CDR3 in amino acids: CASSRSRGISYNEQFF. The CDR3 region has the DNA TGTGCCAGCAGTCGCTCCCGCGGGATCTCCTACAATGAGCAGTTCTTC.

A word on this clone: At the DNA level, this CDR3 is encoded by other sequences in the same sample as well. The CDR3, as DNA: TGTGCCAGCAGTTTACCAGGTAGCAATCAGCCCCAGCATTTT. This sequence encodes CASSLPGSNQPQHF. The V and J genes are TRBV27 and TRBJ1-5; D uncertain. Trimming removed 2 bases at V and 0 bases at J, with 5 bases between. Germline CDR1 MNHEY, CDR2 SMNVEV (reference sequence). The CDR3 spans 14 residues.

The V and J genes are TRBV9 and TRBJ2-5; 7 bases fit TRBD2. The CDR3 contains 15 residues. Germline assignment: CDR1 SGDLS and CDR2 YYNGEE. V lost 3 bases, J lost 4 bases, and 9 bases stayed unmatched. The CDR3 bases are TGTGCCAGCAGCGGATCCCAAATAGCGGGAGAGACCCAGTACTTC. Its translation is CASSGSQIAGETQYF.

The chain links TRBV6-6 to TRBJ2-5; 7 positions agree with TRBD2. This CDR3 is built from 15 residues. The V gene end was trimmed by 5 bases and the J gene end by 5 bases; junction bases not matched to a gene: 11. CDR1 is MNHNY and CDR2 is SVGAGI in the germline V gene (reference sequence). CDR3 sequence reads: CASSIGTTEGETQYF. The CDR3, as DNA: TGTGCCAGCAGTATTGGGACTACGGAGGGGGAGACCCAGTACTTC.

This clone is a singleton in its sample. This chain connects TRBV25-1 to TRBJ1-6; TRBD1 matches 8 bases. Looked up from germline, CDR1 is MGHDK and CDR2 is SYGVNS. With V trimmed by 3 bases and J by 7 bases, 8 bases remained unmatched. The CDR3 has 16 amino acids. In DNA, the CDR3 is TGTGCCAGCAGTGACCAGGACAGGGTATTGAATTCACCCCTCCACTTT. Amino acid sequence: CASSDQDRVLNSPLHF.

The chain is built from TRBV19 and TRBJ1-2; perhaps TRBD1 as D (6 bases). CDR1 and CDR2 (germline): LNHDA, SQIVND (reference sequence). The CDR3 runs 13 residues. Trimming took 5 bases from V and 6 from J, leaving 13 bases between them. This CDR3 reads CASSLAGADGYTF. CDR3 DNA: TGTGCCAGTAGTCTTGCGGGGGCGGATGGCTACACCTTC.

The chain carries TRBV30 and TRBJ2-7, with 8 bases that match TRBD2. This CDR3 spans 12 amino acids. With V trimmed by 2 bases and J by 9 bases, 6 bases remained unmatched. Germline assignment: CDR1 GTSNPN and CDR2 SVGIG (reference sequence). This CDR3 reads CAWSHGGDGQYF. Here the CDR3 DNA reads TGTGCCTGGAGTCACGGGGGGGACGGGCAGTACTTC. Drawing the rest from reference TRBV30 and TRBJ2-7, the complete variable domain is SQTIHQWPATLVQPVGSPLSLECTVEGTSNPNLYWYRQAAGRGLQLLFYSVGIGQISSEVPQNLSASRPQDRQFILSSKKLLLSDSGFYLCAWSHGGDGQYFGPGTRLTVT.

V is TRBV9 and J is TRBJ2-3; TRBD2 matches at 12 bases. Germline CDR1 reads SGDLS; CDR2 reads YYNGEE. The CDR3 runs 17 residues. Unmatched junction bases numbered 7, after V lost 3 bases and J lost 2 bases. CDR3 amino acids: CASSADRLAGVTDTQYF. The CDR3 DNA follows: TGTGCCAGCAGCGCTGACCGACTAGCGGGAGTCACAGATACGCAGTATTTT.

This chain links TRBV27 with TRBJ1-4; 9 bases are shared with TRBD1. The CDR3 is 14 amino acids. Germline V gene sequence: CDR1 MNHEY, CDR2 SMNVEV (reference sequence). V shed 5 bases and J 8 bases; nucleotides not matched to a gene: 6. The CDR3 DNA sequence: TGTGCCAGCAGTACACAGGGGGCGGAGGAAAAACTGTTTTTT. Its translation is CASSTQGAEEKLFF.

This clone was found once. One end of the junction varies from germline; a read error may be responsible. The chain recombines TRBV20-1 with TRBJ1-2; 10 bases map to TRBD1. The CDR3 extends over 11 amino acids. Germline V gene lookup returns CDR1 DFQATT and CDR2 SNEGSKA (reference sequence). CDR3 sequence: CSASPRTGGYF. DNA of the CDR3: TGCAGTGCTTCCCCACGGACAGGGGGTTATTTC.

The V gene is TRBV10-2, the J gene TRBJ2-7; TRBD1 aligns across 8 bases. Germline V gene data show CDR1 as WSHSY and CDR2 as SAAADI. With V trimmed by 6 bases and J by 3 bases, 7 bases remained unmatched. The CDR3 has 14 amino acids. This CDR3 is CASRSQGVHYEQYF. The CDR3 coding sequence is TGCGCCAGCAGATCACAGGGGGTACACTACGAGCAGTACTTC.

The V call is TRBV9, the J call TRBJ2-3, with 9 bases matching TRBD2. CDR1 SGDLS and CDR2 YYNGEE come from the germline V gene. Unmatched junction bases numbered 10, after V lost 4 bases and J lost 1 base. This CDR3 is built from 17 residues. CDR3 region: CASSPAPRGRGTDTQYF. CDR3 in DNA: TGTGCCAGCAGCCCCGCCCCACGCGGGAGGGGCACAGATACGCAGTATTTT.

Comments on this clone: The junction and the germline gene differ at one end; a read error may be behind it. This rearrangement joins TRBV5-1 to TRBJ1-2; D not certain. This CDR3 contains 13 residues. Germline values: CDR1 SGHRS, CDR2 YFSETQ. The CDR3 sequence: CASSLDGVRGYTF. CDR3 nucleotides: TGCGCCAGCAGTTTGGACGGGGTTCGTGGCTACACCTTC.

This chain connects TRBV9 to TRBJ2-2, with D maybe TRBD1 (6 bases). There are 22 residues in the CDR3. CDR1 is SGDLS and CDR2 is YYNGEE in the germline V gene. Trimming took 4 bases from V and 2 from J, leaving 33 bases between them. The CDR3 region has the DNA TGTGCCAGCAGCCCGCCTCACCTCCGGGCAGGGGTGGATCCCCTCAACACCGGGGAGCTGTTTTTT. Encoded protein: CASSPPHLRAGVDPLNTGELFF.